The rows below give T cell receptor beta chains drawn from one sample of a study of OX40 agonist ivuxolimab in advanced cancers. Repertoires were generated with immunoSEQ multiplex PCR, while TCRdb's copy carries only in-frame clones and drops some. Of approximately 92,000 clones in the sample, under 90% were seen once. The sample was CD4+ or CD8+ T cells sorted from blood, taken in a trial of the OX40 agonist ivuxolimab. The receptors were sampled from an adult with an advanced solid tumor such as melanoma, head and neck, liver or kidney cancer. CDR3s include the opening cysteine and the closing phenylalanine or tryptophan. D genes are given only for firm matches. Size is omitted from some rows. Given values are once, few, many or a class for expanded clones.

clone_size j_call d_call v_call cdr3_length cdr3_aa cdr3_nt
NA TRBJ2-1 TRBD2 TRBV7-2 15 CASSFLTSGSGEQFF TGTGCCAGCAGCTTCCTGACTAGCGGGAGTGGTGAGCAGTTCTTC
NA TRBJ2-7 NA TRBV27 12 CASSSSLYEQYF TGTGCCAGCAGTTCGTCCCTCTACGAGCAGTACTTC
NA TRBJ2-2 NA TRBV7-6 15 CASSPPEGETGELFF TGTGCCAGCAGCCCCCCCGAAGGGGAAACCGGGGAGCTGTTTTTT
NA TRBJ2-7 TRBD2 TRBV9 16 CASSVAAGTSVYEQYF TGTGCCAGCAGCGTAGCCGCCGGGACTAGCGTCTACGAGCAGTACTTC
NA TRBJ1-1 NA TRBV15 16 CATSREIQVRGTEAFF TGTGCCACCAGCAGAGAGATTCAGGTCAGGGGCACTGAAGCTTTCTTT
NA TRBJ2-1 NA TRBV7-2 15 CASSPSGAGYNEQFF TGTGCCAGCAGCCCCTCGGGGGCGGGTTACAATGAGCAGTTCTTC
NA TRBJ2-1 TRBD2 TRBV7-9 15 CASSRVLAGVGEQFF TGTGCCAGCAGTAGGGTCCTAGCGGGAGTGGGGGAGCAGTTCTTC
few TRBJ2-7 NA TRBV4-1 15 CASSQDLGPTYEQYF TGCGCCAGCAGCCAAGATCTGGGCCCCACCTACGAGCAGTACTTC
NA TRBJ2-7 NA TRBV21-1 10 CASRTYEQYF TGTGCCAGCAGGACTTACGAGCAGTACTTC
NA TRBJ2-1 TRBD2 TRBV12-5 22 CASGLVLIRVAGGVSSYNEQFF TGTGCTAGTGGTTTGGTACTGATTCGAGTAGCGGGGGGCGTCAGCTCCTACAATGAGCAGTTCTTC